Here is one T cell receptor (beta chain) with its context. Antigen unknown. This specimen belongs to a study of T cells in localized non-small cell lung cancer. Study-wide findings and caveats: Uninvolved adjacent lung showed the highest T cell clonality, exceeding tumor.

The CDR3 runs 16 residues. V lost 3 bases, J lost 7 bases, and 7 bases stayed unmatched. The germline gives CDR1 KGHSH, CDR2 LQKENI. Produced via immunoSEQ multiplex PCR; TCRdb's table is partial and in-frame only. The sample carries roughly 16,000 clones, more than 85% recorded once. The sequencing used peripheral blood, collected before any cancer treatment. The V call is TRBV18, the J call TRBJ1-5; 12 bases match TRBD1. The sequence derives from a male donor older than 55 with stage II squamous cell lung carcinoma. CDR3: CASSPRGQGARQPQHF. For the CDR3, the DNA is TGTGCCAGCTCACCCAGGGGACAGGGGGCCCGGCAGCCCCAGCATTTT. The full variable domain, completed using reference TRBV18 and TRBJ1-5, is NAGVMQNPRHLVRRRGQEARLRCSPMKGHSHVYWYRQLPEEGLKFMVYLQKENIIDESGMPKERFSAEFPKEGPSILRIQQVVRGDSAAYFCASSPRGQGARQPQHFGDGTRLSIL.